Each of the 12 T cell receptor beta chains below was sequenced from the same sample in a study of blood T cells in healthy people across ages. PCR was performed a second time for 7 to 11 cycles using a sample-barcoded 5' primer and a J-beta primer mix. TCRdb recomputed calls from the 5' RACE reads with MiXCR, one row per CDR3 protein. Of approximately 1.5 million distinct CDR3 sequences detected, under 55% appear once; the ten largest clones hold about 4.1%. The sequenced sample was blood. Receptors were obtained from a woman younger than 30 in good health.

This clonotype has a handful of counts. A junction boundary mismatches the germline segment, possibly from a read error. The rearrangement joins TRBV29-1 to TRBJ2-1; D is uncertain. Germline V CDR1 and CDR2: SQVTM, ANQGSEA. CDR3 size: 12 residues. CDR3 sequence (DNA): TGCACCGTTGTCTCGTACTACAATGAGCAGTTCTTC. Amino acid sequence: CTVVSYYNEQFF.

This clonotype was picked up one time. The chain employs TRBV6-1 and TRBJ1-4; D gene unclear. Per germline, CDR1 MNHNS and CDR2 SASEGT. The CDR3 is made up of 14 amino acids. V lost 3 bases and J lost 7, with 12 bases in between. The CDR3 DNA reads TGTGCCAGCAGTGACAACGGCAGCCTTGAAAAACTGTTTTTT. Protein: CASSDNGSLEKLFF.

This sequence joins TRBV7-2 and TRBJ2-6; no clear D gene. In germline, CDR1 is SGHTA, CDR2 FQGNSA. The CDR3 extends over 14 amino acids. Trimming shortened V by 2 bases and J by 2 bases, and 4 bases separated the two germline ends. The CDR3: CASSLITGANVLTF. CDR3 in DNA: TGTGCCAGCAGCTTAATCACTGGGGCCAACGTCCTGACTTTC. Filled out from reference TRBV7-2 and TRBJ2-6, the complete variable domain reads GAGVSQSPSNKVTEKGKDVELRCDPISGHTALYWYRQSLGQGLEFLIYFQGNSAPDKSGLPSDRFSAERTGGSVSTLTIQRTQQEDSAVYLCASSLITGANVLTFGAGSRLTVL.

In this sample, this clonotype turned up a few times. Here the CDR3 reads CASSPFPRDTQYF. CDR3 nucleotide sequence: TGTGCCAGCAGCCCGTTCCCAAGAGATACGCAGTATTTT. V gene TRBV7-9 combines with J gene TRBJ2-3; D not resolved. CDR3 length equals 13 residues. Trimming pared 5 bases from V and 5 bases from J, leaving 11 bases between. Germline V gives CDR1 SEHNR, CDR2 FQNEAQ (reference sequence).

The sample holds a few counts of this clonotype. The rearrangement joins TRBV29-1 to TRBJ1-2; D might be TRBD1 (5 bases). Trimming removed 6 bases at V and 5 bases at J, with 16 bases between. Germline V lookup: CDR1 SQVTM, CDR2 ANQGSEA. The CDR3 sequence is 13 residues long. Here the CDR3 reads CSVALQVAYGYTF. Here the CDR3 DNA reads TGCAGCGTCGCCCTACAGGTAGCATATGGCTACACCTTC.

Note on this clonotype: One end of the junction fails to match germline, which may point to a read error. V gene TRBV15 combines with J gene TRBJ1-4; perhaps TRBD1 as D (5 bases). This CDR3 is 15 amino acids long. Germline loops: CDR1 LNHNV, CDR2 YYDKDF (reference sequence). CDR3 in amino acids: CATRRDTGTAEKLFF. CDR3 nucleotides: TGTGCCACCAGAAGAGACACTGGGACGGCCGAAAAACTGTTTTTT.

The V gene is TRBV27, the J gene TRBJ1-1; perhaps TRBD1 as D (6 bases). The germline V and J ends were trimmed by 5 bases and 4 bases, with 14 bases remaining between them. The germline CDR1 and CDR2 sequences are MNHEY and SMNVEV (reference sequence). The CDR3 contains 14 residues. The CDR3: CASSMAGATTEAFF. CDR3 DNA: TGTGCCAGCAGTATGGCGGGGGCAACCACTGAAGCTTTCTTT.

A few counts support this clonotype. V gene TRBV9 combines with J gene TRBJ2-5; D might be TRBD1 (8 bases). The CDR3 sequence is 15 residues long. Germline CDR1 and CDR2: SGDLS and YYNGEE. V gave up 2 bases and J gave up 11 bases, with 22 bases separating them. CDR3 sequence: CASSVGASGTGEQYF. The CDR3, as DNA: TGTGCCAGCAGCGTCGGAGCCAGCGGGACAGGAGAGCAGTACTTC. The whole variable domain, filled in from reference TRBV9 and TRBJ2-5, reads DSGVTQTPKHLITATGQRVTLRCSPRSGDLSVYWYQQSLDQGLQFLIQYYNGEERAKGNILERFSAQQFPDLHSELNLSSLELGDSALYFCASSVGASGTGEQYFGPGTRLLVL.

This clonotype was observed a few times. V usage is TRBV6-5 and J usage is TRBJ1-2; the D is unclear. V was trimmed by 1 base and J by 2 bases, leaving 11 bases between them. The germline V gene has CDR1 MNHEY and CDR2 SVGAGI. The CDR3 consists of 15 residues. The CDR3 bases are TGTGCCAGCAGTTACTATCCCCAAGGGAACTATGGCTACACCTTC. It is translated as CASSYYPQGNYGYTF.

This clonotype has just one count. This may be a read error, as it is one base from a much larger clone. The rearrangement uses TRBV20-1 and TRBJ2-5; no definite D call. The V and J ends lost 3 bases and 11 bases respectively, with 16 bases between them. Germline V gene lookup returns CDR1 DFQATT and CDR2 SNEGSKA (reference sequence). The CDR3 length is 12 residues. Here the CDR3 reads CSASTAYNEQYF. As DNA, the CDR3 is TGCAGTGCTAGTACTGCCTACAATGAGCAGTACTTC.

Regarding this clonotype: A much larger clone lies one base from this, so it may be a read error. The chain links TRBV9 to TRBJ2-7; D is ambiguous. The germline V gene encodes CDR1 SGDLS and CDR2 YYNGEE. There are 15 residues in the CDR3. V shed 0 bases and J shed 7 bases, with 17 bases lying between them. CDR3: CASSVDPRHYNEQYF. CDR3 nucleotide sequence: TGTGCCAGCAGCGTAGACCCCCGGCACTACAATGAGCAGTACTTC.

This rearrangement joins TRBV29-1 to TRBJ1-1; the D is unclear. Between the trimmed V and J ends, which lost 4 bases and 2 bases, there was a span of 11 bases. The germline CDR1 and CDR2 sequences are SQVTM and ANQGSEA. The CDR3 length is 13 residues. The CDR3 DNA sequence: TGCAGCGTTGTGGGTCTTTTTAACACTGAAGCTTTCTTT. Translating gives CSVVGLFNTEAFF.